The 5 T cell receptor beta chains below were found in one sample sequenced in a study of somatic mutations in cytotoxic T cells in rheumatoid arthritis. Assay: immunoSEQ multiplex PCR; the TCRdb copy retains only in-frame clones and omits some. This sample yields approximately 9,500 clones, of which around four fifths are seen a single time; 6.5% to 8% belongs to the top ten. Input material: CD8+ T cells sorted from blood. All receptors derive from an adult with rheumatoid arthritis.

Points on this clone: Its ends do not fully match the called genes, so a read error is possible. The chain carries TRBV11-2 and TRBJ2-7, with a tentative D call TRBD2 (6 bases). The CDR3 loop spans 14 amino acids. Germline V gene lookup returns CDR1 SGHAT and CDR2 FQNNGV. CDR3 amino acids: CASSLGAGSYKQYF. The CDR3 DNA sequence: TGTGCCAGCAGCTTAGGGGCGGGATCCTACAAGCAGTACTTC.

This sequence joins TRBV5-1 and TRBJ2-2; TRBD1 might be the D (6 bases). Germline CDR1 and CDR2: SGHRS and YFSETQ. The CDR3 loop spans 15 amino acids. The V end was cut by 0 bases, the J end by 3 bases, with 9 bases between. The CDR3 loop is CASSLGHRDTGELFF. The CDR3 DNA sequence: TGCGCCAGCAGCTTGGGACACAGGGACACCGGGGAGCTGTTTTTT.

This clone has just a few counts. The chain has TRBV27 and TRBJ1-2; TRBD1 matches 7 bases. CDR3 length equals 12 residues. The J segment lost 10 bases and the V segment lost 5 bases, leaving 7 bases of the junction unmatched. The V gene's germline CDR1 is MNHEY and CDR2 SMNVEV (reference sequence). CDR3 sequence reads: CASSTPGQNYTF. DNA for the CDR3: TGTGCCAGCAGTACCCCGGGACAGAACTACACCTTC.

The V gene is TRBV7-8, the J gene TRBJ2-5; TRBD2 agrees at 10 bases. Trimming removed 1 base from V and 2 bases from J; junction bases left unmatched: 13. The CDR3 has 19 residues. Germline V lookup: CDR1 SGHVS, CDR2 FQNEAQ. CDR3 DNA: TGTGCCAGCAGCTTAGATCCTAGCGGGAGCCACTTTCGTCAAGAGACCCAGTACTTC. It encodes CASSLDPSGSHFRQETQYF.

The chain links TRBV12-5 to TRBJ2-5; either TRBD1 or TRBD2 may fit D (6 bases each). V was cut by 4 bases and J by 5 bases, with 17 bases left in between. This CDR3 region has 15 residues. Germline values: CDR1 LGHNT, CDR2 FRNRAP. In nucleotides, the CDR3 is TGTGCTAGTGGTTCTGGTACGGGGGCGGGGGAGACCCAGTACTTC. Translated, it gives CASGSGTGAGETQYF. Drawing the rest from reference TRBV12-5 and TRBJ2-5, the complete variable domain is DARVTQTPRHKVTEMGQEVTMRCQPILGHNTVFWYRQTMMQGLELLAYFRNRAPLDDSGMPKDRFSAEMPDATLATLKIQPSEPRDSAVYFCASGSGTGAGETQYFGPGTRLLVL.